Given below is one T cell receptor (beta chain) in context. Its target antigen remains unknown. Per-base qualities were not stored, and no clone one base away is much larger. The sample originates from a study of control samples from healthy donors and cancer patients (dated by TCRdb to about 2020). Counted from cysteine to phenylalanine, this CDR3 has 13 amino acids. The read is trimmed to its CDR3 DNA, 39 bases read in frame from base 1. V lost 4 bases and J lost 8 bases; the stretch between them is 14 bases long. CDR1 and CDR2 (ENHRY, SYGVKD) derive from the germline V gene. The library was obtained by the immunoSEQ multiplex PCR assay. Not all clones reach the TCRdb copy of this immuneACCESS table, which keeps in-frame sequences only. Checked studies attribute under half of the gap to unresolved V genes and leave the rest unexplained. Here the sample has tens of thousands of clones; roughly 84% occur a single time. The ten top clones hold roughly 10% of the sample.

This TCR was sampled from a man in his fifties or sixties with head and neck cancer. The receptor chain draws on TRBV10-3 and TRBJ1-2, with the D gene not clear enough to name. The specimen was PBMCs. The CDR3 region reads CAISADGLGGYTF. The DNA sequence follows: TGTGCCATCAGTGCGGACGGGCTCGGGGGCTACACCTTC.